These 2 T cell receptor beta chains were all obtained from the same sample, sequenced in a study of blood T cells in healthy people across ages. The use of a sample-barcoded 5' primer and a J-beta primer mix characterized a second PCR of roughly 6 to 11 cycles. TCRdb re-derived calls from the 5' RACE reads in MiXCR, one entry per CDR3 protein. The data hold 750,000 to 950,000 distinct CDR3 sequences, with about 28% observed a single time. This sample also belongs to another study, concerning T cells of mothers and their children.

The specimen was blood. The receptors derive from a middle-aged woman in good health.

This chain's CDR3 is CASSSQGLNQPQHF. CDR3 nucleotide sequence: TGTGCCAGCAGTTCACAGGGTTTGAATCAGCCCCAGCATTTT. The chain recombines TRBV12-3 or TRBV12-4 with TRBJ1-5, with TRBD1 as a possible D gene (6 bases). This CDR3 has 14 amino acids. V shed 4 bases and J shed 4 bases, with 11 bases lying between them.

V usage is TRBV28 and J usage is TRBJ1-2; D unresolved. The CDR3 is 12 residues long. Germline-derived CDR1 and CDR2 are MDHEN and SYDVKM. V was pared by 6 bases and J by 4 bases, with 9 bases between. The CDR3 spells CASRDAIYGYTF. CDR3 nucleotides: TGTGCCAGCAGGGACGCTATCTATGGCTACACCTTC.